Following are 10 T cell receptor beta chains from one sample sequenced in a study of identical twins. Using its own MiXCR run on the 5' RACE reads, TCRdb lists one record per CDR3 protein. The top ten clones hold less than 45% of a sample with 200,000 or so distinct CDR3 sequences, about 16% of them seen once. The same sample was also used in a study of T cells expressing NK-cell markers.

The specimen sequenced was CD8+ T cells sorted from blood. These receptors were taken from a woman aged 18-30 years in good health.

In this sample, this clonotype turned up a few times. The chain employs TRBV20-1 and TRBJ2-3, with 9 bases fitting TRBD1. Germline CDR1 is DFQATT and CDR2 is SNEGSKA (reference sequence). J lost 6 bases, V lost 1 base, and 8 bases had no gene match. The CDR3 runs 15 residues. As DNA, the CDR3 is TGCAGTGCTAGAGGATGGGACAGGGTTAGCGATACGCAGTATTTT. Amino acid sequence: CSARGWDRVSDTQYF.

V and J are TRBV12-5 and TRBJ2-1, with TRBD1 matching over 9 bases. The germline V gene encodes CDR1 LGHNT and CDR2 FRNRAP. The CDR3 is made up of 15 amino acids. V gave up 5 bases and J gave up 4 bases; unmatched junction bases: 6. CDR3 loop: CASGHGQGRYNEQFF. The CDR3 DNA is TGTGCTAGTGGTCATGGACAGGGGAGGTACAATGAGCAGTTCTTC.

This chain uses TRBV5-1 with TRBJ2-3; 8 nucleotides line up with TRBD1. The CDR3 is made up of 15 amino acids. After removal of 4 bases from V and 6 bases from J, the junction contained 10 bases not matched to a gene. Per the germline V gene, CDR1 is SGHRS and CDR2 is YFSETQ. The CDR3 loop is CASSPRTGTADTQYF. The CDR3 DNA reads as TGCGCCAGCAGCCCAAGGACAGGGACAGCGGATACGCAGTATTTT. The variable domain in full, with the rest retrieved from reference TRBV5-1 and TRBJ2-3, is KAGVTQTPRYLIKTRGQQVTLSCSPISGHRSVSWYQQTPGQGLQFLFEYFSETQRNKGNFPGRFSGRQFSNSRSEMNVSTLELGDSALYLCASSPRTGTADTQYFGPGTRLTVL.

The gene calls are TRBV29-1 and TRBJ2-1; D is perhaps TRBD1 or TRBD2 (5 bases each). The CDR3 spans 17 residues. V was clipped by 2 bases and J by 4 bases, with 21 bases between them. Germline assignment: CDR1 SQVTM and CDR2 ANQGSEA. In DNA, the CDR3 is TGCAGCGTTGAATACCGGCTCCGGGGACCGATATACAATGAGCAGTTCTTC. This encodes CSVEYRLRGPIYNEQFF.

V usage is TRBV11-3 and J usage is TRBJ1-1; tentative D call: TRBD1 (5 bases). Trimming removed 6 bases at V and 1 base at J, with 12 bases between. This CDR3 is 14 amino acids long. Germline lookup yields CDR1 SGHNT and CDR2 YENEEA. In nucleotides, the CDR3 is TGTGCCAGCAGGGATTTGGGGCCGAACACTGAAGCTTTCTTT. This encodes CASRDLGPNTEAFF.

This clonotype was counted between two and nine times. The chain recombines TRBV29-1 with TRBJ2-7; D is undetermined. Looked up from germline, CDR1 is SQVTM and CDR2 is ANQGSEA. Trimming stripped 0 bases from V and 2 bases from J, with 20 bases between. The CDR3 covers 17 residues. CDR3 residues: CSVEDARVGGETYEQYF. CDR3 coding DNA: TGCAGCGTTGAAGATGCTCGGGTAGGCGGAGAGACCTACGAGCAGTACTTC.

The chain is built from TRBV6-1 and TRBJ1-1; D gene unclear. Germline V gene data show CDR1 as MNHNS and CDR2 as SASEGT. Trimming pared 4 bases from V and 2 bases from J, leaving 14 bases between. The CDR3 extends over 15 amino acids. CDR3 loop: CASSVQRTPNTEAFF. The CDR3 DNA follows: TGTGCCAGCAGTGTTCAAAGGACGCCCAACACTGAAGCTTTCTTT.

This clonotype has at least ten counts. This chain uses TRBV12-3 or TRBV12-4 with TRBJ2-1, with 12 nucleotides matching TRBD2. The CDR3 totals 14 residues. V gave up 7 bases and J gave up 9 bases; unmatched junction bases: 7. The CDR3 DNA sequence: TGTGCCAGCACCGGGACTAGCGGGTATGGTGAGCAGTTCTTC. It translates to CASTGTSGYGEQFF.

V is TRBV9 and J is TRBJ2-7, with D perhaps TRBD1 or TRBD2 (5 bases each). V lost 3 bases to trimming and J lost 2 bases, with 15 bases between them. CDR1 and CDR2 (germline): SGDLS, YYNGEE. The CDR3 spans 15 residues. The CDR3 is CASSGSGTSTYEQYF. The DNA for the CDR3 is TGTGCCAGCAGCGGATCCGGGACGTCCACCTACGAGCAGTACTTC.

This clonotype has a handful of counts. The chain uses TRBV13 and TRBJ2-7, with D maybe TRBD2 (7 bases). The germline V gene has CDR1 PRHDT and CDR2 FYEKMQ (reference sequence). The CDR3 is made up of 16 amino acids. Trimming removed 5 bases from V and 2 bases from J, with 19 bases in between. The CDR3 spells CASSPGGRPGPYEQYF. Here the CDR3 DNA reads TGTGCCAGCAGCCCGGGGGGCAGGCCTGGTCCCTACGAGCAGTACTTC. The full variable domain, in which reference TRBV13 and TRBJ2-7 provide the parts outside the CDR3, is AAGVIQSPRHLIKEKRETATLKCYPIPRHDTVYWYQQGPGQDPQFLISFYEKMQSDKGSIPDRFSAQQFSDYHSELNMSSLELGDSALYFCASSPGGRPGPYEQYFGPGTRLTVT.